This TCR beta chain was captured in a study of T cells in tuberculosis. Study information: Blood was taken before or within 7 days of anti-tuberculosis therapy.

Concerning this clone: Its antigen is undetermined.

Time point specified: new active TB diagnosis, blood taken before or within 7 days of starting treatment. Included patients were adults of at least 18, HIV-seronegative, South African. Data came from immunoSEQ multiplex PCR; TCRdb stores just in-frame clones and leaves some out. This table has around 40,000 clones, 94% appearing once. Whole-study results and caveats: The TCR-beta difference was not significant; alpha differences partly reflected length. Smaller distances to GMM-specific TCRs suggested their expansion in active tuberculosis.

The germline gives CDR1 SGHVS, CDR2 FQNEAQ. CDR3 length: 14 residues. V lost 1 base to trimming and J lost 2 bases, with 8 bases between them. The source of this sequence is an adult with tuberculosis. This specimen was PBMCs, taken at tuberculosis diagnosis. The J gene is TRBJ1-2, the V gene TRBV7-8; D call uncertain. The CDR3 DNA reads TGTGCCAGCAGCTTAGTAGCGGGCAACTATGGCTACACCTTC. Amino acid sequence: CASSLVAGNYGYTF.